This T cell receptor (beta chain) derives from a study of T cell responses to AZD1222 COVID-19 vaccine. Across the whole study: It was second doses at about 4 or about 12 weeks that were pooled.

Concerning this clone itself: Its cognate antigen is unknown.

The CDR3 sequence is 18 residues long. Germline V lookup: CDR1 SGHNT, CDR2 YYREEE (reference sequence). Germline trimming cut 2 bases from V and 0 bases from J; bases unmatched to any gene: 10. Repertoires were generated with immunoSEQ multiplex PCR, while TCRdb's copy carries only in-frame clones and drops some. The sample has some 120,000 clones; 80% to 90% are singletons. Study conclusions and caveats: Females outnumbered males among donors, who were mostly white British; clonal diversity was possibly underestimated. Recipients of AZD1222 seropositive at baseline numbered only 6 or 7.

The TCR originated in an adult in good health. The V call is TRBV5-4, the J call TRBJ1-3; TRBD1 matches 8 bases. The input for sequencing was peripheral blood, taken on day 0 of AZD1222 vaccination. The chain's CDR3 is CASSLGQGRWFSGNTIYF. CDR3 in DNA: TGTGCCAGCAGCTTAGGACAGGGAAGGTGGTTCTCTGGAAACACCATATATTTT.